The next 26 T cell receptor beta chains were all read from a single sample in a study of T cells in Graves' hyperthyroidism and ophthalmopathy. Using RNA transcripts as the source, TCR beta CDR3 regions were amplified. The primer set for the first-round RT-PCR of the TCR CDR3 was HTBI. Via MiXCR, TCRdb re-called the multiplex PCR reads, giving one row per CDR3 protein. The sample records 650,000 to 800,000 distinct CDR3 sequences, roughly 46% being singletons. The sequencing sample was made of peripheral blood or thyroid tissue (not recorded which). The receptor source for this set is an adult man with Graves' disease, either hyperthyroidism or ophthalmopathy (not recorded which).

This clonotype was detected only a few times. The chain carries TRBV6-5 and TRBJ1-1; D is ambiguous. Germline CDR1 reads MNHEY; CDR2 reads SVGAGI. V was clipped by 2 bases and J by 7 bases, with 8 bases between them. This CDR3 has 12 amino acids. CDR3 coding DNA: TGTGCCAGCAGTTACGAGGTACATGAAGCTTTCTTT. Its protein product is CASSYEVHEAFF.

About this clonotype: This clone may be a read error of a much larger clone one base away. This chain links TRBV19 with TRBJ1-6, with TRBD1 matching 10 bases. Per germline, CDR1 LNHDA and CDR2 SQIVND (reference sequence). The CDR3 runs 14 residues. DNA of the CDR3: TGTGCCAGTAGAGGGACAGGGGATAATTCACCCCCCCACTTT. Protein sequence: CASRGTGDNSPPHF.

This clonotype appeared a few times. The J gene is TRBJ2-5, the V gene TRBV20-1; no firm D call. Trimming left V 4 bases short and J 5 bases short, with 8 bases between. Germline values: CDR1 DFQATT, CDR2 SNEGSKA (reference sequence). The CDR3 has 11 amino acids. The CDR3 spells CSAINPETQYF. The DNA of the CDR3 is TGCAGTGCTATTAACCCGGAGACCCAGTACTTC.

The CDR3 spells CAISAAGTDYGYTF. In DNA form, the CDR3 reads TGTGCCATCAGTGCAGCCGGGACAGACTATGGCTACACCTTC. The J gene is TRBJ1-2, the V gene TRBV10-3; TRBD1 matches 7 bases. Trimming took 4 bases from V and 3 from J; bases not matched to a gene: 5. Per the germline V gene, CDR1 is ENHRY and CDR2 is SYGVKD. This CDR3 region has 14 residues.

The chain couples TRBV7-2 to TRBJ2-3; unclear D gene. The germline V gene has CDR1 SGHTA and CDR2 FQGNSA. This CDR3 comprises 13 residues. The V end was cut by 3 bases, the J end by 4 bases, with 8 bases between. CDR3 sequence: CASSFLVADTQYF. CDR3 nucleotide sequence: TGTGCCAGCAGCTTCCTAGTAGCAGATACGCAGTATTTT.

Points on this clonotype: A much larger clone lies a single base off, so this may be a read error. The rearrangement links TRBV2 to TRBJ1-4; D is possibly TRBD1 (5 bases). Germline V gene lookup returns CDR1 SNHLY and CDR2 FYNNEI. Between the trimmed V and J ends, which lost 4 bases and 8 bases, there was a span of 11 bases. The CDR3 runs to 13 residues. CDR3 in DNA: TGTGCCAGCAGTGCAGACAGCGGCGAAAAACTGTTTTTT. This gives the protein CASSADSGEKLFF.

This clonotype occurred a few times. The chain has TRBV14 and TRBJ1-1, with D maybe TRBD1 (6 bases). Germline CDR1 reads SGHDN; CDR2 reads FVKESK. This CDR3 spans 15 amino acids. V lost 5 bases and J lost 4, with 17 bases in between. The CDR3 region is CASSERTATGTEAFF. The CDR3 DNA follows: TGTGCCAGCAGCGAGCGGACAGCGACCGGCACTGAAGCTTTCTTT.

In this sample, this clonotype turned up many times. This chain uses TRBV20-1 with TRBJ2-7; 12 bases line up with TRBD2. CDR3 size: 13 residues. Germline V gene data show CDR1 as DFQATT and CDR2 as SNEGSKA (reference sequence). Trimming removed 6 bases from V and 3 bases from J; junction bases left unmatched: 3. In nucleotides, the CDR3 is TGCAGTGCGAGACTAGCGGGAGTCTACGAGCAGTACTTC. It encodes CSARLAGVYEQYF.

The chain links TRBV10-3 to TRBJ2-7; no clear D. The length of the CDR3 is 8 residues. V shed 7 bases and J shed 6 bases, with 1 base lying between them. Per the germline V gene, CDR1 is ENHRY and CDR2 is SYGVKD. The CDR3 nucleotides are TGTGCCATCACCGAGCAGTACTTC. This sequence encodes CAITEQYF.

A remark on this clonotype: Relative to the germline gene, one junction end is altered; a read error may explain this. The genes are TRBV5-5 and TRBJ1-2, with 8 nucleotides matching TRBD1. The CDR3 extends over 15 amino acids. CDR1 and CDR2 (germline): SGHKS, YYEKEE (reference sequence). CDR3 residues: CASSPGTGPFEGYTF. The CDR3 coding sequence is TGCGCCAGCAGCCCAGGGACAGGCCCCTTCGAGGGCTACACCTTC.

The rearrangement joins TRBV24-1 to TRBJ1-4; 7 nucleotides agree with TRBD1. Losses at the gene ends were 4 bases for V and 4 bases for J; bases not matched to a gene: 8. Germline V gene lookup returns CDR1 KGHDR and CDR2 SFDVKD. The CDR3 covers 16 residues. The CDR3 is CATSDRGQAGNEKLFF. Here the CDR3 DNA reads TGTGCCACCAGTGACCGAGGACAGGCGGGTAATGAAAAACTGTTTTTT.

The chain uses TRBV2 and TRBJ2-2; TRBD2 might be the D (5 bases). Per the germline V gene, CDR1 is SNHLY and CDR2 is FYNNEI. V lost 3 bases to trimming and J lost 4 bases, with 9 bases between them. The CDR3 sequence is 14 residues long. The CDR3 bases are TGTGCCAGCAGTGAGAGGGTCCCCACCGGGGAGCTGTTTTTT. Encoded protein: CASSERVPTGELFF.

This clonotype was found a few times. As DNA, the CDR3 is TGCAGCGTAGACAGGGCCCAAGAGACCCAGTACTTC. This gives the protein CSVDRAQETQYF. The gene calls are TRBV29-1 and TRBJ2-5; TRBD1 aligns across 7 bases. Unmatched junction bases numbered 2, after V lost 6 bases and J lost 1 base. Germline-derived CDR1 and CDR2 are SQVTM and ANQGSEA. There are 12 residues in the CDR3.

This clonotype was detected ten times or more. The chain has TRBV29-1 and TRBJ2-7; D might be TRBD2 (6 bases). The germline CDR1 and CDR2 sequences are SQVTM and ANQGSEA. The CDR3 loop spans 12 amino acids. Trimming removed 2 bases at V and 3 bases at J, with 8 bases between. The CDR3 DNA reads TGCAGCGTTGAACAGGGAGGCTACGAGCAGTACTTC. Protein: CSVEQGGYEQYF.

V and J are TRBV20-1 and TRBJ2-7, with 9 bases that match TRBD2. Germline V gene data show CDR1 as DFQATT and CDR2 as SNEGSKA (reference sequence). The CDR3 is made up of 15 amino acids. The V gene end was trimmed by 1 base and the J gene end by 5 bases; junction bases not matched to a gene: 9. For the CDR3, the DNA is TGCAGTGCTAGAGGTCCGGGACTAGCTTTCCACGAGCAGTACTTC. Its translation: CSARGPGLAFHEQYF.

This clonotype was counted once. The V gene is TRBV6-5, the J gene TRBJ1-2, with TRBD1 as a possible D gene (5 bases). The CDR3 loop spans 15 amino acids. Germline values: CDR1 MNHEY, CDR2 SVGAGI. Trimming removed 1 base at V and 8 bases at J, with 17 bases between. As DNA, the CDR3 is TGTGCCAGCAGTTACTATGGGGACCACCCTTTGGGCTACACCTTC. Amino acids: CASSYYGDHPLGYTF.

This clonotype was detected ten times or more. The rearrangement joins TRBV12-3 or TRBV12-4 to TRBJ1-4; D unclear. The CDR3 runs to 13 residues. V lost 7 bases and J lost 5, with 11 bases in between. CDR3: CASNPSGNEKLFF. CDR3 nucleotide sequence: TGTGCCAGCAACCCCTCGGGAAATGAAAAACTGTTTTTT.

This clonotype was counted once. The chain couples TRBV2 to TRBJ1-1; no clear D. The CDR3 runs 14 residues. Trimming cost V 10 bases and J 1 base, with 16 bases left between them. From germline, CDR1 is SNHLY and CDR2 FYNNEI. The chain's CDR3 is CATPPDARNTEAFF. DNA of the CDR3: TGTGCCACCCCACCCGACGCCAGGAACACTGAAGCTTTCTTT.

The chain is built from TRBV29-1 and TRBJ1-3; D might be TRBD1 (5 bases). Germline values: CDR1 SQVTM, CDR2 ANQGSEA. Trimming pared 4 bases from V and 8 bases from J, leaving 27 bases between. The CDR3 totals 17 residues. In DNA, the CDR3 is TGCAGCGTTGTCGGGTCCTCGGGGGTGGCACGAGAAGACACCATATATTTT. It is translated as CSVVGSSGVAREDTIYF.

In the case of this clonotype: This may arise from a read error, as a much more abundant clone is one base away. V and J are TRBV5-1 and TRBJ1-4, with D unresolved. The CDR3 runs to 15 residues. From germline, CDR1 is SGHRS and CDR2 YFSETQ. CDR3 nucleotides: TGCGTCAGCAGCTTGGCCTTTCGGCCTAATGAAAAACTGTTTTTT. Translated, it gives CVSSLAFRPNEKLFF. Filled out from reference TRBV5-1 and TRBJ1-4, the complete variable domain reads KAGVTQTPRYLIKTRGQQVTLSCSPISGHRSVSWYQQTPGQGLQFLFEYFSETQRNKGNFPGRFSGRQFSNSRSEMNVSTLELGDSALYLCVSSLAFRPNEKLFFGSGTQLSVL.

The chain recombines TRBV5-1 with TRBJ2-2, with 8 bases lining up with TRBD2. Germline CDR1 and CDR2: SGHRS and YFSETQ. With V trimmed by 4 bases and J by 6 bases, 8 bases remained unmatched. This CDR3 is built from 15 residues. CDR3 nucleotide sequence: TGCGCCAGCAGCCCGGGACTAGACGGCCCCGGGGAGCTGTTTTTT. This sequence encodes CASSPGLDGPGELFF.

The chain links TRBV24-1 to TRBJ2-3; no clear D gene. The CDR3 sequence is 12 residues long. The germline gives CDR1 KGHDR, CDR2 SFDVKD. Trimming took 5 bases from V and 2 from J, leaving 4 bases between them. CDR3 in amino acids: CATSGNTDTQYF. The DNA of the CDR3 is TGTGCCACCAGTGGAAACACAGATACGCAGTATTTT.

Regarding this clonotype: A much more abundant neighbour one base away suggests this may be a read error. The V gene is TRBV6-2 or TRBV6-3, the J gene TRBJ1-6; tentatively, D is TRBD1 (5 bases). This CDR3 has 13 amino acids. Germline CDR1 MNHEY, CDR2 SVGEGT. CDR3 sequence: CASSRQSNSPPHF. DNA of the CDR3: TGTGCCAGCAGTAGACAGAGTAATTCACCCCCCCACTTT.

Comments on this clonotype: Germline and junction disagree at one end, which may indicate a read error. V and J are TRBV19 and TRBJ1-5; 9 positions match TRBD1. This CDR3 has 19 residues. Germline lookup yields CDR1 LNHDA and CDR2 SQIVND (reference sequence). CDR3 loop: CASSLGPGTGIMSNQPQHF. CDR3 DNA sequence: TGCGCCAGCAGCTTGGGTCCCGGGACAGGGATTATGAGCAATCAGCCCCAGCATTTT.

The V gene is TRBV7-9, the J gene TRBJ2-5; possibly TRBD2 for D (7 bases). The CDR3 totals 14 residues. V lost 5 bases to trimming and J lost 7 bases, with 17 bases between them. Germline V lookup: CDR1 SEHNR, CDR2 FQNEAQ (reference sequence). The CDR3 DNA follows: TGTGCCAGCAGCACTCGCGGGGGCCCGGGGACCCAGTACTTC. It encodes CASSTRGGPGTQYF. The variable domain in full, with the rest retrieved from reference TRBV7-9 and TRBJ2-5, is DTGVSQNPRHKITKRGQNVTFRCDPISEHNRLYWYRQTLGQGPEFLTYFQNEAQLEKSRLLSDRFSAERPKGSFSTLEIQRTEQGDSAMYLCASSTRGGPGTQYFGPGTRLLVL.

This clonotype turned up a few times. V is TRBV9 and J is TRBJ1-1; no definite D call. Trimming took 4 bases from V and 5 from J, leaving 15 bases between them. Germline V gene data show CDR1 as SGDLS and CDR2 as YYNGEE. The CDR3 is 14 residues long. The chain's CDR3 is CASSPDPSRTEAFF. Here the CDR3 DNA reads TGTGCCAGCAGCCCCGACCCATCTCGAACTGAAGCTTTCTTT.